The rows below give T cell receptor beta chains drawn from one sample of a study of blood T cell repertoires in COVID-19. Produced via immunoSEQ multiplex PCR; TCRdb's table is partial and in-frame only. The sample consists of 310,000 or so clones, 87% of them appearing once. Sequenced input: peripheral blood. All receptors derive from a man aged 25 to 40 with COVID-19, enrolled during active disease. Both conserved end residues are part of each CDR3. D genes are given only for firm matches. Clone size is given for some rows only: seen once, a few or many times, or a class if the clone is expanded.

>TRBD1|TRBJ1-4|TRBV25-1|once
TGTGCCAGCAGTGACGAGACAGGGGCTGAAAAACTGTTTTTT
CASSDETGAEKLFF
>TRBD1|TRBJ2-2|TRBV18|NA
TGTGCCAGCTCACCAAGGACAGGGGGCGACGGGGAGCTGTTTTTT
CASSPRTGGDGELFF
>NA|TRBJ1-6|TRBV4-3|NA
TGCGCCAGCAGCCGAACTTTGGGGGGGAATTCACCCCTCCACTTT
CASSRTLGGNSPLHF
>NA|TRBJ1-2|TRBV19|NA
TGTGCCAGTACATCCCCTGGCAGGGCCGGCTATGGCTACACCTTC
CASTSPGRAGYGYTF
>TRBD2|TRBJ2-3|TRBV18|NA
TGTGCCAACCAAGCCCAGCGGGACACAGATACGCAGTATTTT
CANQAQRDTDTQYF
>NA|TRBJ1-1|TRBV6-5|NA
TGTGCCAGCAGAGTTGGCCACAACACTGAAGCTTTCTTT
CASRVGHNTEAFF
>TRBD1|TRBJ2-5|TRBV5-4|NA
TGTGCCAGCAGCCGACAGGGGGCGGCTGAGACCCAGTACTTC
CASSRQGAAETQYF
>TRBD2|TRBJ2-1|TRBV10-3|NA
TGTGCCATCAGTGAGTCCCCTGAGCGGGAGGATCTCTACAATGAGCAGTTCTTC
CAISESPEREDLYNEQFF
>NA|TRBJ1-6|TRBV5-6|NA
TGTGCCAGCAGCCGCCGCCTTATTCAGTCGAATTCACCCCTCCACTTT
CASSRRLIQSNSPLHF
>TRBD1|TRBJ1-5|TRBV15|few
TGTGCCACCAGCAGAGGATGGACAGGGGGGAATCAGCCCCAGCATTTT
CATSRGWTGGNQPQHF
>TRBD1|TRBJ1-6|TRBV28|NA
TGTGCCAGCAGTTCCCCCGGGGGACAGGGTGGTTCACCCCTCCACTTT
CASSSPGGQGGSPLHF
>NA|TRBJ2-3|TRBV3-1/TRBV3-2|NA
TGTGCCAGCAGCCAAGATCCCAAAGATACGCAGTATTTT
CASSQDPKDTQYF
>NA|TRBJ1-6|TRBV4-3|NA
TGCGCCAGCAGCCAAGTTATTTGGAGCTCCTATAATTCACCCCTCCACTTT
CASSQVIWSSYNSPLHF
>TRBD1|TRBJ1-2|TRBV11-1|NA
TGTGCCAGCAGCTTAGGGGAGGACAGGGTCGGCGGCTACACCTTC
CASSLGEDRVGGYTF
>NA|TRBJ2-3|TRBV5-6|once
TGTGCCAGCAGCTTGGTGGTTACAGGAGCCGCGGCAGATACGCAGTATTTT
CASSLVVTGAAADTQYF
>NA|TRBJ2-5|TRBV5-1|NA
TGCGCCAGCAGCCCCGGGGGAGGAGAGACCCAGTACTTC
CASSPGGGETQYF
>NA|TRBJ1-1|TRBV27|NA
TGTGCCAGCAGTTTGTCAGGACTCTACACTGAAGCTTTCTTT
CASSLSGLYTEAFF
>NA|TRBJ2-2|TRBV9|NA
TGTGCCAGCAGCGGGCGGGGGCAGGCGAACACCGGGGAGCTGTTTTTT
CASSGRGQANTGELFF
>NA|TRBJ2-6|TRBV27|NA
TGTGCCAGCAGTTTCCTCAGCTCTGGGGCCAACGTCCTGACTTTC
CASSFLSSGANVLTF
>TRBD1|TRBJ2-3|TRBV11-3|NA
TGTGCCAGCAGCCCCGGACAGGGGAGGGGTACGCAGTATTTT
CASSPGQGRGTQYF
>TRBD2|TRBJ2-2|TRBV4-3|few
TGCGCCAGCAGCCAAGATCGGGGGGACTCCGGGGAGCTGTTTTTT
CASSQDRGDSGELFF
>TRBD1|TRBJ1-6|TRBV30|NA
TGTGCCTGGAGTGACGGGACAGTTAATTCACCCCTCCACTTT
CAWSDGTVNSPLHF
>NA|TRBJ1-1|TRBV4-1|NA
TGCGCCAGCAGCCAGCCCGGGACAACTTCTGAAGCTTTCTTT
CASSQPGTTSEAFF
>NA|TRBJ1-2|TRBV18|few
TGTGCCAGCTCACCACCGTTAGCGGGATGGAAGGGCTACACCTTC
CASSPPLAGWKGYTF
>NA|TRBJ1-3|TRBV6-1|NA
TGTGCCAGCAGAGAAGCGAGTGGAAACACCATATATTTT
CASREASGNTIYF
>NA|TRBJ2-2|TRBV24-1|NA
TGTGCCACCAGCGGGCCCGGGGCGAACACCGGGGAGCTGTTTTTT
CATSGPGANTGELFF
>NA|TRBJ2-3|TRBV7-3|NA
TGTGCCAGCAGCTACAGAGCTTCTAGCACAGATACGCAGTATTTT
CASSYRASSTDTQYF
>TRBD1|TRBJ1-5|TRBV6-5|NA
TGTGCCAGCAGTTATGACAGGGCCTTGGAGCAGCCCCAGCATTTT
CASSYDRALEQPQHF
>NA|TRBJ1-4|TRBV7-2|NA
TGTGCCAGCAGTTCTAGGACAGCAATGGAACTGTTTTTT
CASSSRTAMELFF
>NA|TRBJ2-6|TRBV25-1|NA
TGTGCCAGCAGTGCATCCACAGGGTCTTCTGGGGCCAACGTCCTGACTTTC
CASSASTGSSGANVLTF
>TRBD2|TRBJ2-2|TRBV15|NA
TGTGCCACCAGCAGAGCCAGACTAGCGGTAAACACCGGGGAGCTGTTTTTT
CATSRARLAVNTGELFF
>NA|TRBJ2-1|TRBV7-2|NA
TGTGCCAGCAGCTTAGGGGCGTTTGATGAGCAGTTCTTC
CASSLGAFDEQFF
>TRBD1|TRBJ2-1|TRBV7-2|NA
TGTGCCAGCAGCTTATCACAGGGGAGCAATGAGCAGTTCTTC
CASSLSQGSNEQFF
>TRBD1|TRBJ1-2|TRBV2|NA
TGTGCCAGCAGTGATGTTGGGACAGGGAAGTCCGGGGGCTATGGCTACACCTTC
CASSDVGTGKSGGYGYTF
>NA|TRBJ2-1|TRBV11-2|NA
TGTGCCAGCAGCTGGCCTCAGAGGGGGGGGAGTTACAATGAGCAGTTCTTC
CASSWPQRGGSYNEQFF
>TRBD1|TRBJ1-2|TRBV5-1|NA
TGCGCCAGCAGCTTGGACAGGGGGACCCACTCCTATGGCTACACCTTC
CASSLDRGTHSYGYTF
>TRBD1|TRBJ1-1|TRBV18|NA
TGTGCCAGCTCACCACCAGGACAGGGCGTCTCCACTGAAGCTTTCTTT
CASSPPGQGVSTEAFF
>NA|TRBJ1-1|TRBV25-1|NA
TGTGCCAGCAGAAGTAGACAGTCGAACACTGAAGCTTTCTTT
CASRSRQSNTEAFF
>NA|TRBJ2-7|TRBV28|NA
TGTGCCAGCAGTCCTTGGTCACCTACGGGGGTCGAGCAGTACTTC
CASSPWSPTGVEQYF
>TRBD2|TRBJ2-2|TRBV9|NA
TGTGCCAGCAGCTCTAGAGGGGCGGGGGAACGGACCGGGGAGCTGTTTTTT
CASSSRGAGERTGELFF
>NA|TRBJ1-2|TRBV28|NA
TGTGCCAGCAGTTTCCCGCTTAGCGGGACGGAAAGCCCTAACTATGGCTACACCTTC
CASSFPLSGTESPNYGYTF
>NA|TRBJ2-5|TRBV3-1/TRBV3-2|NA
TGTGCCAGCAGCCAGTCTAACAGGGAGACCCAGTACTTC
CASSQSNRETQYF
>NA|TRBJ2-2|TRBV12-3/TRBV12-4|few
TGTGCCAGCAGTTATACGAACACCGGGGAGCTGTTTTTT
CASSYTNTGELFF